The 10 T cell receptor beta chains presented below share a single source sample, sequenced in a study of blood T cell repertoires in COVID-19 (dated by TCRdb to the early 2020s). The library was built by means of the immunoSEQ multiplex PCR assay. TCRdb retrieved this table from immuneACCESS and kept in-frame rearrangements only. Not all clones are present; in checked studies, unresolved V genes account for under half, and no reason is known for the remainder. The sample records roughly 200,000 clones, 88% of which are singletons. Roughly 1.6% of the sample lies in the top ten. The sample comprised peripheral blood. The receptors derive from a man aged 18 to 29 with active or convalescent COVID-19.

V is TRBV9 and J is TRBJ1-2; tentative D call: TRBD1 (5 bases). The CDR3 covers 16 residues. Deletions cut 0 bases from V and 8 bases from J, with 20 bases between. Germline V gene sequence: CDR1 SGDLS, CDR2 YYNGEE. CDR3 nucleotide sequence: TGTGCCAGCAGCGTAGGGATGGAGGGGTTCGGCAGGGGCTACACCTTC. Residues: CASSVGMEGFGRGYTF.

V gene TRBV7-2 combines with J gene TRBJ2-1; 10 bases align to TRBD2. Germline V CDR1 and CDR2: SGHTA, FQGNSA. The trim removed 3 bases at V and 10 bases at J, leaving 15 bases unmatched. CDR3 size: 17 residues. CDR3 in DNA: TGTGCCAGCAGCTTCAGTTTGCGAGCGGGAGGGCCGGGGGAGCAGTTCTTC. Translating gives CASSFSLRAGGPGEQFF.

This clone was picked up many times. The rearrangement links TRBV6-4 to TRBJ2-3; TRBD2 aligns across 9 bases. CDR3 size: 15 residues. V dropped 5 bases and J dropped 2; count of bases not matched to a gene: 5. Germline loops: CDR1 MRHNA, CDR2 SNTAGT. The DNA of the CDR3 is TGTGCCAGCAGTCAGCGGGGGGAAGCCACAGATACGCAGTATTTT. It yields the protein CASSQRGEATDTQYF.

The genes are TRBV9 and TRBJ1-1; TRBD1 might be the D (5 bases). This CDR3 has 12 residues. V lost 4 bases to trimming and J lost 8 bases, with 12 bases between them. Germline CDR1 SGDLS, CDR2 YYNGEE. The CDR3: CASSQGVGEAFF. For the CDR3, the DNA is TGTGCCAGCAGCCAAGGGGTAGGAGAAGCTTTCTTT.

This clone was seen once. The V call is TRBV7-8, the J call TRBJ1-1; maybe TRBD1 (5 bases). The V gene lost 1 base and the J gene lost 1 base, with 10 bases spanning the gap. The CDR3 is 15 amino acids. In germline, CDR1 is SGHVS, CDR2 FQNEAQ. CDR3 sequence reads: CASSLGGTSNTEAFF. CDR3 bases: TGTGCCAGCAGCTTAGGGGGGACTTCGAACACTGAAGCTTTCTTT.

This clone was found a few times. CDR3 coding DNA: TGTGCCAGCCGGGGAGGGACAGGAGTCTCCTACGAGCAGTACTTC. As protein: CASRGGTGVSYEQYF. V gene TRBV6-5 combines with J gene TRBJ2-7; D is perhaps TRBD1 (8 bases). V lost 8 bases and J lost 0, with 17 bases in between. This CDR3 has 15 residues. CDR1 is MNHEY, CDR2 SVGAGI, per germline.

The chain links TRBV2 to TRBJ1-5, with TRBD1 as a possible D gene (6 bases). V lost 8 bases and J lost 3, with 20 bases in between. The CDR3 covers 16 residues. From germline, CDR1 is SNHLY and CDR2 FYNNEI. CDR3 sequence reads: CASGFAGTNNNQPQHF. The CDR3 coding sequence is TGTGCCAGCGGTTTCGCCGGGACAAACAACAATCAGCCCCAGCATTTT.

The CDR3 DNA reads as TGTGCCACCAGCCCACAGGGTGAAGGGGAGACCCAGTACTTC. Protein product: CATSPQGEGETQYF. The rearrangement links TRBV15 to TRBJ2-5; maybe TRBD1 (6 bases). This CDR3 spans 14 amino acids. V was shortened by 5 bases and J by 5 bases, with 15 bases between the two germline ends. Germline lookup yields CDR1 LNHNV and CDR2 YYDKDF (reference sequence).

The rearrangement joins TRBV30 to TRBJ1-5; TRBD1 might be the D (5 bases). The length of the CDR3 is 13 residues. Germline V gene lookup returns CDR1 GTSNPN and CDR2 SVGIG (reference sequence). The ends were cut back, 1 base at V and 11 bases at J, with 15 bases in the middle. CDR3 residues: CAWSAQGTGSQHF. CDR3 nucleotide sequence: TGTGCCTGGAGTGCTCAGGGAACGGGTTCCCAGCATTTT.

The J gene is TRBJ1-1, the V gene TRBV24-1; 7 nucleotides match TRBD1. The CDR3 runs 11 residues. V was clipped by 9 bases and J by 10 bases; unmatched bases: 7. The germline CDR1 and CDR2 sequences are KGHDR and SFDVKD. The CDR3 reads CATEDREGAFF. CDR3 DNA: TGTGCCACCGAAGACAGGGAAGGAGCTTTCTTT.